A selection of T cell receptor beta chains follows, all from one sample in a study of T-cell memory formation after mild COVID-19. Each CDR3 protein is one row after TCRdb ran MiXCR on the 5' RACE reads. The table records hundreds of thousands of distinct CDR3 sequences, less than 25% of them present only once. Material: PBMCs or a T cell subset sorted from them (not recorded which). The source of these receptors is an adult woman who had mild COVID-19 (a few samples of this study predate the infection). Cell type and time point are not known. CDR3s include the opening cysteine and the closing phenylalanine or tryptophan. The order of the fields is J gene, clone size, D gene, V gene, CDR3 protein, CDR3 DNA. A D gene is named only where the DNA matches it firmly. A row's size may be missing; if present it is once, few, many or a size class.

TRBJ2-7 few - TRBV4-1 CASGKGDLYEQYF TGCGCCAGCGGTAAAGGGGACCTCTACGAGCAGTACTTC
TRBJ2-1 few - TRBV7-6 CASSLAWGRGYPNQQFF TGTGCCAGCAGCTTAGCATGGGGTAGGGGGTACCCCAATCAGCAGTTCTTC
TRBJ2-2 many TRBD1 TRBV24-1 CATSALGTGNTGELFF TGTGCCACCAGTGCCTTGGGGACAGGGAACACCGGGGAGCTGTTTTTT
TRBJ2-3 - TRBD2 TRBV9 CASSAASGGSTDTQYF TGTGCCAGCAGCGCCGCTAGCGGGGGTAGCACAGATACGCAGTATTTT
TRBJ1-5 many - TRBV7-6 CASSLAGQASQPQHF TGTGCCAGCAGCTTAGCAGGCCAGGCCAGTCAGCCCCAGCATTTT
TRBJ2-3 - TRBD2 TRBV6-6 CASSYSIPSGGATDTQYF TGTGCCAGCAGTTACTCCATTCCTAGCGGGGGGGCCACAGATACGCAGTATTTT
TRBJ1-1 few - TRBV19 CASTGGGRGTEAFF TGTGCCAGTACGGGTGGTGGGCGCGGCACTGAAGCTTTCTTT
TRBJ2-7 few TRBD1 TRBV7-3 CASSSRQGSRDEQYF TGTGCCAGCAGCTCCAGACAGGGATCGAGGGACGAGCAGTACTTC
TRBJ2-3 - TRBD1 TRBV30 CAWSEDRGPDTQYF TGTGCCTGGAGCGAGGACAGGGGCCCAGATACGCAGTATTTT
TRBJ1-1 few - TRBV5-6 CASSSNTLQRREAFF TGTGCCAGCAGCTCGAATACATTACAGAGGCGGGAAGCTTTCTTT
TRBJ1-2 few - TRBV20-1 CSAQRAGAYTF TGCAGTGCTCAAAGGGCGGGGGCCTACACCTTC
TRBJ2-3 few TRBD2 TRBV23-1 CASSQSVTGGIGDTQYF TGCGCCAGCAGTCAATCCGTTACCGGGGGGATTGGAGATACGCAGTATTTT
TRBJ2-5 few TRBD1 TRBV11-2 CASSLRTGAEETQYF TGTGCCAGCAGCTTACGGACAGGGGCAGAAGAGACCCAGTACTTC
TRBJ2-2 - - TRBV12-3/TRBV12-4 CASSHPNTGELFF TGTGCCAGCAGTCATCCGAACACCGGGGAGCTGTTTTTT
TRBJ2-7 - - TRBV15 CATSPRRGKEQYF TGTGCCACCAGCCCTCGGCGGGGTAAGGAGCAGTACTTC
TRBJ2-1 - TRBD2 TRBV7-6 CASSDPSGEGDEQFF TGTGCCAGCAGCGATCCTAGCGGTGAGGGCGATGAGCAGTTCTTC
TRBJ1-1 few TRBD1 TRBV12-3/TRBV12-4 CASSTGQGAFF TGTGCCAGCAGTACCGGACAGGGAGCTTTCTTT
TRBJ2-3 - - TRBV7-9 CASSAVGGTDTQYF TGTGCCAGCAGCGCCGTTGGGGGTACAGATACGCAGTATTTT
TRBJ2-1 - TRBD2 TRBV18 CASSPLLAGGSYNEQFF TGTGCCAGCTCACCACTATTAGCGGGAGGATCCTACAATGAGCAGTTCTTC
TRBJ2-1 - - TRBV29-1 CSVGSGGSSYNEQFF TGCAGCGTTGGTAGCGGAGGGAGCTCCTACAATGAGCAGTTCTTC
TRBJ2-1 - TRBD1 TRBV5-1 CASSLGTEHYNEQFF TGCGCCAGCAGCTTAGGGACAGAACACTACAATGAGCAGTTCTTC
TRBJ1-2 - - TRBV29-1 CSVPGENYGYTF TGCAGCGTTCCGGGGGAGAACTATGGCTACACCTTC
TRBJ1-3 few - TRBV30 CAWSASGNTIYF TGTGCCTGGAGTGCCTCTGGAAACACCATATATTTT
TRBJ2-2 - TRBD1 TRBV3-1 CASSPYRGPGELFF TGTGCCAGCAGCCCTTACAGGGGTCCCGGGGAGCTGTTTTTT
TRBJ1-5 few - TRBV5-1 CASSFLPTGIWPQHF TGCGCCAGCAGCTTCTTACCCACAGGGATTTGGCCCCAGCATTTT
TRBJ2-2 - - TRBV18 CASSPPGLWNTGELFF TGTGCCAGCTCACCACCGGGTCTATGGAACACCGGGGAGCTGTTTTTT
TRBJ2-7 - TRBD2 TRBV9 CASSVDGGGNSYEQYF TGTGCCAGCAGCGTAGATGGGGGAGGGAACTCCTACGAGCAGTACTTC
TRBJ2-1 - - TRBV27 CASSSYRYPPEAGLYNEQFF TGTGCCAGCAGTTCATACCGTTATCCGCCGGAAGCGGGCCTCTACAATGAGCAGTTCTTC
TRBJ1-5 - TRBD1 TRBV20-1 CSASIGTGGEAPQHF TGCAGTGCTAGTATAGGGACAGGGGGTGAAGCGCCCCAGCATTTT
TRBJ2-7 - TRBD2 TRBV3-1 CASRPRQTSGIYEQYF TGTGCCAGCAGACCACGCCAAACTAGCGGAATATACGAGCAGTACTTC
TRBJ1-2 - - TRBV7-2 CASSVETGSRGYTF TGTGCCAGCAGCGTCGAGACAGGTTCTCGGGGCTACACCTTC
TRBJ2-3 - - TRBV9 CASSGEGDTQYF TGTGCCAGCAGCGGCGAGGGTGATACGCAGTATTTT
TRBJ2-7 few - TRBV7-6 CASSLLSGASTASSYEQYF TGTGCCAGCAGCCTCCTTTCTGGGGCCTCGACTGCTAGCTCCTACGAGCAGTACTTC
TRBJ2-7 - - TRBV29-1 CSASSGTFDSEQYF TGCAGCGCCTCCTCCGGGACATTCGACTCCGAGCAGTACTTC
TRBJ2-1 - - TRBV5-1 CASSRDQTVMGSEQFF TGCGCCAGCAGCCGGGACCAGACAGTCATGGGGAGTGAGCAGTTCTTC
TRBJ2-7 - - TRBV6-5 CASSYSLFGGQYEQYF TGTGCCAGCAGTTACTCGTTATTCGGGGGGCAGTACGAGCAGTACTTC
TRBJ1-2 few TRBD1 TRBV15 CATSSTLAHRGLGYTF TGTGCCACCAGCAGCACTTTGGCCCACAGGGGGCTGGGCTACACCTTC
TRBJ1-2 few - TRBV4-2 CASSQDPEGQPLRYGYTF TGTGCCAGCAGCCAAGATCCCGAAGGACAGCCGCTCCGATATGGCTACACCTTC
TRBJ2-7 - TRBD1 TRBV20-1 CSARNLTGISYEQYF TGCAGTGCTAGAAACCTGACAGGGATCTCCTACGAGCAGTACTTC
TRBJ2-6 few - TRBV27 CASTLKGGANVLTF TGTGCCAGCACCCTGAAAGGTGGGGCCAACGTCCTGACTTTC
TRBJ2-7 - - TRBV7-9 CASSLMLGAEYEQYF TGTGCCAGCAGCTTAATGCTGGGAGCGGAGTACGAGCAGTACTTC
TRBJ2-2 many - TRBV11-2 CASSLGVETGELFF TGTGCCAGCAGCTTAGGGGTGGAAACCGGGGAGCTGTTTTTT
TRBJ2-7 - - TRBV29-1 CSVDLGQNYEQYF TGCAGCGTTGACCTCGGACAGAACTACGAGCAGTACTTC
TRBJ2-1 few - TRBV9 CASSVDALAYNEQFF TGTGCCAGCAGCGTAGACGCTCTAGCCTACAATGAGCAGTTCTTC
TRBJ2-7 many TRBD1 TRBV12-3/TRBV12-4 CASSPPAGTGARYEQYF TGTGCCAGCAGTCCCCCGGCGGGGACAGGGGCAAGATACGAGCAGTACTTC